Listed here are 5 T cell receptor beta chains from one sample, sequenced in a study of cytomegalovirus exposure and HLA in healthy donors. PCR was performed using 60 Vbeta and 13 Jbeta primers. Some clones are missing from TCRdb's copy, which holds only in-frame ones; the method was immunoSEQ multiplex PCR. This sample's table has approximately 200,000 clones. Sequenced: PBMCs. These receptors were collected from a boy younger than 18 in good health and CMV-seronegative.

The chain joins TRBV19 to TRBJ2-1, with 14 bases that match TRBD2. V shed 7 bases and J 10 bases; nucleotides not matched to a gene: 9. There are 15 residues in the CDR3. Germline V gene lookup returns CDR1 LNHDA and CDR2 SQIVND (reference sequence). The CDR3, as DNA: TGTGCCAGTAATCCGACTAGCGGGGGGGCCAACGAGCAGTTCTTC. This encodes CASNPTSGGANEQFF.

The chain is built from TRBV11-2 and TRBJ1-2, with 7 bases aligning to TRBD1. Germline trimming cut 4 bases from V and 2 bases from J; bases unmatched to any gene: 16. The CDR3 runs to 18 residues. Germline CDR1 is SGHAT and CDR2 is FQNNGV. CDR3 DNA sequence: TGTGCCAGCAGCTCCCTCCGGGACAGACAACTCACGAACTATGGCTACACCTTC. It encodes CASSSLRDRQLTNYGYTF. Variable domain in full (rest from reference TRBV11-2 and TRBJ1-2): EAGVAQSPRYKIIEKRQSVAFWCNPISGHATLYWYQQILGQGPKLLIQFQNNGVVDDSQLPKDRFSAERLKGVDSTLKIQPAKLEDSAVYLCASSSLRDRQLTNYGYTFGSGTRLTVV.

CDR3 in amino acids: CASSYRDTSYEQYF. The CDR3 bases are TGTGCCAGCAGTTACCGGGACACGTCCTACGAGCAGTACTTC. The chain links TRBV6-5 to TRBJ2-7; TRBD1 might be the D (6 bases). CDR3 length: 14 amino acids. V gave up 2 bases and J gave up 1 base, with 9 bases separating them. Germline assignment: CDR1 MNHEY and CDR2 SVGAGI.

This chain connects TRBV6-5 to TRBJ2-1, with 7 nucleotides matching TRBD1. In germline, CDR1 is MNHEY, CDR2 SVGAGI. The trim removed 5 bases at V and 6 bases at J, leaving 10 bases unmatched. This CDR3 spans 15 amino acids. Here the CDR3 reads CASSRTRDRSNEQFF. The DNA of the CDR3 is TGTGCCAGCAGTCGAACCCGGGACAGATCCAATGAGCAGTTCTTC.

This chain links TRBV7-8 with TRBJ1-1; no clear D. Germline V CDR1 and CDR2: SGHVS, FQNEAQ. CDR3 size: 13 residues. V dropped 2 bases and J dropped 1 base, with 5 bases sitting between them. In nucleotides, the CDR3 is TGTGCCAGCAGCTTAAGCCAGAACACTGAAGCTTTCTTT. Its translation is CASSLSQNTEAFF.